The rows below give T cell receptor beta chains drawn from one sample of a study of long-term antiretroviral therapy in people with HIV. Generated by immunoSEQ multiplex PCR, the TCRdb table keeps only in-frame clones and is missing some. The sample holds about 24,000 clones, roughly 86% seen once. Sequenced material: unsorted PBMCs, taken 4.4 years after starting antiretroviral therapy. Source of these receptors: a man aged 30 to 45 with HIV. Each CDR3 is given with its conserved first and last residue. D genes are given only for firm matches. A clone size is listed for some rows: how often the clone was seen (once, few, many), or a class if it is expanded.

V: TRBV27; J: TRBJ2-6; size: .; D: .; CDR3: CASSFSWEMAGANVLTF; DNA: TGTGCCAGCAGTTTCTCATGGGAGATGGCAGGGGCCAACGTCCTGACTTTC
V: TRBV7-9; J: TRBJ1-5; size: .; D: TRBD1; CDR3: CASSFSGTGGYQPQHF; DNA: TGTGCCAGCAGCTTTTCCGGGACAGGGGGGTATCAGCCCCAGCATTTT
V: TRBV4-1; J: TRBJ2-7; size: .; D: TRBD1; CDR3: CASSETTGGLPAYEQYF; DNA: TGCGCCAGCAGCGAAACGACAGGGGGCTTACCGGCCTACGAGCAGTACTTC
V: TRBV15; J: TRBJ2-6; size: .; D: .; CDR3: CATRTGFSGANVLTF; DNA: TGTGCCACCAGAACAGGATTCTCTGGGGCCAACGTCCTGACTTTC
V: TRBV27; J: TRBJ2-5; size: .; D: .; CDR3: CASRPGTLETQYF; DNA: TGTGCCAGCAGGCCTGGGACGCTAGAGACCCAGTACTTC
V: TRBV10-3; J: TRBJ1-4; size: once; D: .; CDR3: CAISHHQEEKLFF; DNA: TGTGCCATCAGTCATCACCAGGAAGAAAAACTGTTTTTT
V: TRBV4-3; J: TRBJ2-2; size: .; D: TRBD2; CDR3: CASGWTSGDTGELFF; DNA: TGCGCCAGCGGTTGGACTAGCGGAGACACCGGGGAGCTGTTTTTT
V: TRBV11-2; J: TRBJ2-7; size: .; D: .; CDR3: CASSSSSYEQYF; DNA: TGTGCCAGCAGCTCCTCCTCCTACGAGCAGTACTTC
V: TRBV18; J: TRBJ2-7; size: .; D: TRBD2; CDR3: CASSPLGRGYEQYF; DNA: TGTGCCAGCTCACCCCTGGGGAGGGGCTACGAGCAGTACTTC
V: TRBV5-4; J: TRBJ2-7; size: .; D: .; CDR3: CASSLDRVSYEQYF; DNA: TGTGCCAGCAGCTTGGACAGGGTCTCCTACGAGCAGTACTTC
V: TRBV7-9; J: TRBJ1-1; size: .; D: .; CDR3: CASSLRGGDTEAFF; DNA: TGTGCCAGCAGCTTAAGAGGGGGGGACACTGAAGCTTTCTTT
V: TRBV27; J: TRBJ2-4; size: .; D: TRBD2; CDR3: CASSLARGGVNIQYF; DNA: TGTGCCAGCAGTTTAGCCCGCGGGGGGGTCAACATTCAGTACTTC
V: TRBV12-5; J: TRBJ2-4; size: .; D: .; CDR3: CASGQGDIQYF; DNA: TGTGCTAGTGGGCAGGGAGACATTCAGTACTTC
V: TRBV7-9; J: TRBJ2-5; size: .; D: TRBD1; CDR3: CASRPGRGRETQYF; DNA: TGTGCCAGCAGGCCGGGCAGGGGGCGAGAGACCCAGTACTTC
V: TRBV7-9; J: TRBJ2-4; size: .; D: .; CDR3: CASSLGGHDKNIQYF; DNA: TGTGCCAGCAGCTTAGGGGGACACGACAAAAACATTCAGTACTTC
V: TRBV6-6; J: TRBJ2-1; size: once; D: .; CDR3: CASSYSTVNEQFF; DNA: TGTGCCAGCAGTTACTCGACGGTTAATGAGCAGTTCTTC
V: TRBV29-1; J: TRBJ2-7; size: few; D: TRBD1; CDR3: CSVVQGAVREQYF; DNA: TGCAGCGTTGTACAGGGGGCGGTTAGGGAGCAGTACTTC
V: TRBV10-3; J: TRBJ1-1; size: medium-sized; D: .; CDR3: CAISESLRTVNTEAFF; DNA: TGTGCCATCAGTGAGTCCCTCCGGACAGTGAACACTGAAGCTTTCTTT
V: TRBV7-9; J: TRBJ2-3; size: .; D: .; CDR3: CASSDGGLRTDTQYF; DNA: TGTGCCAGCAGCGACGGGGGGCTCCGCACAGATACGCAGTATTTT
V: TRBV7-9; J: TRBJ1-5; size: .; D: .; CDR3: CASSLDGNQPQHF; DNA: TGTGCCAGCAGCTTGGACGGAAATCAGCCCCAGCATTTT
V: TRBV4-1; J: TRBJ1-1; size: .; D: .; CDR3: CASSPEMNTEAFF; DNA: TGCGCCAGCAGCCCCGAGATGAACACTGAAGCTTTCTTT
V: TRBV6-1; J: TRBJ2-7; size: .; D: .; CDR3: CASRPTRSPYEQYF; DNA: TGTGCCAGCAGACCGACAAGGTCGCCCTACGAGCAGTACTTC
V: TRBV11-3; J: TRBJ2-5; size: .; D: .; CDR3: CASSFDRQETQYF; DNA: TGTGCCAGCAGCTTCGATCGCCAAGAGACCCAGTACTTC
V: TRBV2; J: TRBJ2-7; size: few; D: TRBD1; CDR3: CATGGTGDREQYF; DNA: TGTGCTACCGGGGGGACAGGGGATCGCGAGCAGTACTTC
V: TRBV11-2; J: TRBJ1-2; size: .; D: TRBD1; CDR3: CASSLAQGGFYGYTF; DNA: TGTGCCAGCAGCTTAGCACAGGGGGGATTCTATGGCTACACCTTC
V: TRBV5-6; J: TRBJ2-1; size: .; D: .; CDR3: CASSLGSYPNSYNEQFF; DNA: TGTGCCAGCAGCTTGGGGTCTTACCCGAACTCCTACAATGAGCAGTTCTTC
V: TRBV19; J: TRBJ2-3; size: once; D: .; CDR3: CATQGGGLRYSTDTQYF; DNA: TGTGCCACCCAAGGAGGGGGACTCCGGTATAGCACAGATACGCAGTATTTT
V: TRBV6-5; J: TRBJ2-5; size: .; D: TRBD1; CDR3: CASSYSGTGTETQYF; DNA: TGTGCCAGCAGTTACTCGGGGACAGGGACAGAGACCCAGTACTTC
V: TRBV27; J: TRBJ1-5; size: .; D: .; CDR3: CASSLKGGYSNQPQHF; DNA: TGTGCCAGCAGTTTAAAAGGGGGTTATAGCAATCAGCCCCAGCATTTT
V: TRBV28; J: TRBJ1-1; size: .; D: .; CDR3: CASSLDTLIEAFF; DNA: TGTGCCAGCAGTTTAGACACCCTGATTGAAGCTTTCTTT
V: TRBV6-5; J: TRBJ1-1; size: .; D: .; CDR3: CASSYAGEGDTEAFF; DNA: TGTGCCAGCAGTTACGCAGGGGAAGGGGACACTGAAGCTTTCTTT
V: TRBV28; J: TRBJ1-2; size: .; D: .; CDR3: CASSLRGGTYGYTF; DNA: TGTGCCAGCAGTTTAAGAGGAGGGACTTATGGCTACACCTTC
V: TRBV7-3; J: TRBJ1-5; size: .; D: .; CDR3: CASSLNSNQPQHF; DNA: TGTGCCAGCAGCCTAAATAGCAATCAGCCCCAGCATTTT
V: TRBV5-1; J: TRBJ2-1; size: .; D: .; CDR3: CASSSVGGAYNEQFF; DNA: TGCGCCAGCAGCTCCGTGGGCGGGGCCTACAATGAGCAGTTCTTC
V: TRBV7-9; J: TRBJ1-2; size: once; D: .; CDR3: CASSPGMSSGYTF; DNA: TGTGCCAGCAGCCCAGGGATGAGTAGTGGCTACACCTTC